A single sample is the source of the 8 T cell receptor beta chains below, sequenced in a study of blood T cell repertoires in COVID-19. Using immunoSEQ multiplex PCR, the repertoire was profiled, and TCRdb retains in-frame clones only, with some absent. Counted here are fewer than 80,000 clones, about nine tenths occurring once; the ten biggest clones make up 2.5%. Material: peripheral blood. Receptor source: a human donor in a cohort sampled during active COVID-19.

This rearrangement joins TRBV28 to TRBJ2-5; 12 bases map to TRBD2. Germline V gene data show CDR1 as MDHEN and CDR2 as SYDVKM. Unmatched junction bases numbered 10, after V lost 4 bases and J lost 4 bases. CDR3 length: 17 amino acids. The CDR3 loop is CASSSQGASGRGETQYF. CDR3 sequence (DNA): TGTGCCAGCAGTTCCCAGGGGGCTAGCGGGAGGGGAGAGACCCAGTACTTC.

CDR3 DNA sequence: TGTGCCAGCAGGAGGGTCCTCCAGGGGGCTAGCGGGACCCAGTACTTC. Residues: CASRRVLQGASGTQYF. This sequence joins TRBV2 and TRBJ2-5; D perhaps matches TRBD1 (8 bases). V shed 6 bases and J shed 7 bases, with 24 bases lying between them. The CDR3 is 16 residues long. Germline-derived CDR1 and CDR2 are SNHLY and FYNNEI.

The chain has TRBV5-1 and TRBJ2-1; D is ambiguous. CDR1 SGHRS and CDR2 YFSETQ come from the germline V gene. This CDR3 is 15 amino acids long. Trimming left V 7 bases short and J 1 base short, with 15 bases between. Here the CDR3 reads CASSRRQTSYNEQFF. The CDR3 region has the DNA TGCGCCAGCTCCCGCCGACAAACATCCTACAATGAGCAGTTCTTC.

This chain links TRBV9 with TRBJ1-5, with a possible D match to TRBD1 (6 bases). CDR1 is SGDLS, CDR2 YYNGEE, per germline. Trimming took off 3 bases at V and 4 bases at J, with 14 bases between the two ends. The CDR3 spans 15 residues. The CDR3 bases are TGTGCCAGCAGCGCCACAGGGAGGGCTAATCAGCCCCAGCATTTT. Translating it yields CASSATGRANQPQHF.

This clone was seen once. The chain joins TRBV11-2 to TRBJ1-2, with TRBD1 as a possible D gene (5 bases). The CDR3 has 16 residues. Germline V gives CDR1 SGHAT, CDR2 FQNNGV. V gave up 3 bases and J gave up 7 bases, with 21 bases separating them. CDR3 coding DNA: TGTGCCAGCAGCTTCGGGGGTGGGGAGTATAGCCGTGGCTACACCTTC. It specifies CASSFGGGEYSRGYTF.

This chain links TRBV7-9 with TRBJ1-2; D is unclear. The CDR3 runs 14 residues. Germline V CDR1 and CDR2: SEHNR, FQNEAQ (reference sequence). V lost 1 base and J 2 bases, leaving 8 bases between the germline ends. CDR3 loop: CASSLVAVNYGYTF. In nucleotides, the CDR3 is TGTGCCAGCAGCTTAGTGGCAGTGAACTATGGCTACACCTTC. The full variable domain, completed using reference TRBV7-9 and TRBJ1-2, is DTGVSQNPRHKITKRGQNVTFRCDPISEHNRLYWYRQTLGQGPEFLTYFQNEAQLEKSRLLSDRFSAERPKGSFSTLEIQRTEQGDSAMYLCASSLVAVNYGYTFGSGTRLTVV.

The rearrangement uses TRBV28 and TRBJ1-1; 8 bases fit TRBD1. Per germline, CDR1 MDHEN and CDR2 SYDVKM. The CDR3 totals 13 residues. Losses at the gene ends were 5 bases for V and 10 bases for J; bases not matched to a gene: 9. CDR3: CASSQGAGRIAFF. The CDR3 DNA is TGTGCCAGCAGTCAGGGGGCAGGGAGAATAGCTTTCTTT. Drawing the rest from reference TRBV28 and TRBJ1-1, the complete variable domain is DVKVTQSSRYLVKRTGEKVFLECVQDMDHENMFWYRQDPGLGLRLIYFSYDVKMKEKGDIPEGYSVSREKKERFSLILESASTNQTSMYLCASSQGAGRIAFFGQGTRLTVV.

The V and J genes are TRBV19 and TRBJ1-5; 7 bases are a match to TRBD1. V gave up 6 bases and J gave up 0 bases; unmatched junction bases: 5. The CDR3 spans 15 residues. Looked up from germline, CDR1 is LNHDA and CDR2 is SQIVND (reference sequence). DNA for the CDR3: TGTGCCAGTAGCGACAGGGTGGATAGCAATCAGCCCCAGCATTTT. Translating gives CASSDRVDSNQPQHF.